This paragraph covers one T cell receptor (beta chain) sequence. The sample belongs to a study of blood T cells in healthy people across ages. Study-level information: Template switching picked up about one barcoded beta molecule for each two T cells.

Germline CDR1 reads MNHEY; CDR2 reads SVGAGI. CDR3 size: 14 residues. V was pared by 6 bases and J by 7 bases, with 8 bases of the junction left unmatched. Per sample, extraction of total RNA gave at least 5.5 micrograms in every case. The use of a sample-barcoded 5' primer and a J-beta primer mix characterized a second PCR of roughly 6 to 11 cycles. A 12-random-nucleotide template-switch adaptor tagged each cDNA molecule. TCRdb redid the calling of the 5' RACE reads with MiXCR, one entry per CDR3 protein. In the table there are 800,000 to 900,000 distinct CDR3 sequences, 62% of which are singletons. Sequenced material: blood. The TCR comes from a man aged 25-40 years in good health. The chain is built from TRBV6-5 and TRBJ1-4, with TRBD1 matching over 7 bases. The CDR3 DNA reads TGTGCCAGCAGAAACAGGGGCGCGGCTGAAAAACTGTTTTTT. Protein sequence: CASRNRGAAEKLFF.